This T cell receptor (beta chain) was found in a study of shared clonotypes between healthy human individuals. Study at large: Three plates each covered CD4 naive and memory; CD8 naive two, CD8 memory one.

Replicate sorted-subset PCRs were loaded with around 0.2 ug DNA, about 28,000 T cell genomes. Libraries were prepared by immunoSEQ multiplex PCR; TCRdb keeps only in-frame clonotypes and omits some of them. The sample contains millions of clones, 85% to 95% of which appear only once. V lost 6 bases to trimming and J lost 5 bases; unmatched junction nucleotides: 6. The CDR3 has 13 amino acids. Per the germline V gene, CDR1 is MNHNS and CDR2 is SASEGT. Study findings and constraints: Naive CD4 clonotypes were shared across a handful of donors at about 5.3%. Relative to their counterparts shared across all four donors, non-shared clonotypes exhibited diminished generation probabilities.

As defined, naive CD8 cells were CD45RO-negative and positively selected for CCR7, with terminally differentiated effector memory CD45RA+ cells excluded. As for this clone: Its antigen is unidentified.

The sequenced sample consisted of naive CD8+ T cells sorted from blood. The sequence derives from a man in his late teens or twenties in good health. The V and J genes are TRBV6-1 and TRBJ1-2; TRBD1 matches 7 bases. Here the CDR3 DNA reads TGTGCCAGCAGACAAACAGGGGCTTATGGCTACACCTTC. Translated, it gives CASRQTGAYGYTF.